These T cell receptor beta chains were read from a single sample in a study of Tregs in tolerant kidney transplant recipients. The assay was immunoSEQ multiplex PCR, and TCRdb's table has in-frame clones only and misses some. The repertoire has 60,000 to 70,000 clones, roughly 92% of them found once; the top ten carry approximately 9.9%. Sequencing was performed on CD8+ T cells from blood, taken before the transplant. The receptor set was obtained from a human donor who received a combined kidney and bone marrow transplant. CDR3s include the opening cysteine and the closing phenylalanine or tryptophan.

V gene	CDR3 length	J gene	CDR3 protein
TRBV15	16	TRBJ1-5	CATSSTTGWGNQPQHF
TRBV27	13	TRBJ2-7	CASSFTSSYEQYF
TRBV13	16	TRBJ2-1	CASTFSGTSRYNEQFF
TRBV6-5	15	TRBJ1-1	CASSYRQGWSTEAFF
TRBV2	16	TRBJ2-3	CASRASGEYSTDTQYF
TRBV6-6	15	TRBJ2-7	CASSTSGRNSYEQYF
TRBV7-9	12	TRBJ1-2	CASSLYRDGYTF
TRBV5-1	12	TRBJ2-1	CASSLLAGEQFF
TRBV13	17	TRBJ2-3	CASSSGTSGRSRDTQYF
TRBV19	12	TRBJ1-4	CASSIAREKLFF
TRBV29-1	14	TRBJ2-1	CSVEGGGLGNEQFF
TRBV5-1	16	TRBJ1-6	CASSLGQRETYSPLHF
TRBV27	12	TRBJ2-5	CASSPDYETQYF
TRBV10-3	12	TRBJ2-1	CAIGASEDEQFF
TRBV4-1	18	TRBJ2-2	CASRTLGTVGPNTGELFF
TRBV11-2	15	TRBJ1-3	CASSLGQGAGNTIYF
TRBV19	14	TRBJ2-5	CASSFGDNQETQYF
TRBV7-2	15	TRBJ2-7	CASSFLSGKLYEQYF
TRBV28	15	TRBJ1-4	CASSRTGVIVGKLFF
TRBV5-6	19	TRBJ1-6	CASSLNRGRIFFYNSPLHF
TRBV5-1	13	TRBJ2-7	CASSLTGAYEQYF
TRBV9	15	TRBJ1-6	CASSTTGGDNSPLHF
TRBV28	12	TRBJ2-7	CASSTTRYEQYF
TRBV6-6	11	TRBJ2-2	CASREDGELFF
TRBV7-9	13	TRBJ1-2	CASSSDTNYGYTF
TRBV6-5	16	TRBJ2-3	CASSLLAGAHTDTQYF
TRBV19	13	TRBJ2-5	CASSGGLEETQYF
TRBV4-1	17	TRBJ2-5	CASSPGGAGASQETQYF
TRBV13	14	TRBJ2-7	CASSLGTMSYEQYF
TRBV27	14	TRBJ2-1	CASSWTGKHNEQFF
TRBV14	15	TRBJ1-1	CASSRRGYGDTEAFF
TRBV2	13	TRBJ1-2	CASSTGGAYGYTF
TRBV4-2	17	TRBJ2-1	CASSQYTGTSGSGEQFF
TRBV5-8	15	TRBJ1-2	CASSPAGRPNYGYTF
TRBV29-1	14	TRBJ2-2	CSVLLLANTGELFF
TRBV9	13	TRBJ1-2	CASSREVGYGYTF
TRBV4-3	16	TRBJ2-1	CASSQVLTGGHNEQFF
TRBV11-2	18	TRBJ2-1	CASSRLAGGPSSYNEQFF
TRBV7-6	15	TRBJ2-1	CASSLAGGTYNEQFF
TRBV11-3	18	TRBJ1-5	CASSLRVGRTHSNQPQHF
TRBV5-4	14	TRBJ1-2	CASSFEQVNYGYTF
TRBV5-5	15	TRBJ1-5	CASTTGGYSNQPQHF
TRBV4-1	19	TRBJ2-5	CASSQSRTSGGALSETQYF
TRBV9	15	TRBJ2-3	CASSVGAGPTDTQYF
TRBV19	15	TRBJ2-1	CASSLLAGIYNEQFF
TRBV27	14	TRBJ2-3	CASSSILVTDTQYF
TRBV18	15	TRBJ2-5	CASSPTGGGYETQYF
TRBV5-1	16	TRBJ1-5	CASSLAGTGNGQPQHF
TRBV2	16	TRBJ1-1	CASSDARDRGYTEAFF
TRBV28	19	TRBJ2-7	CASSFGLAGGSVGSYEQYF
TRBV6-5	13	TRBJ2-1	CASSFTSGGEQFF
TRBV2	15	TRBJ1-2	CASSEVTQSNYGYTF
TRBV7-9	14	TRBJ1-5	CASSLDGWGQPQHF
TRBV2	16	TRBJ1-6	CASSLPGTGGNSPLHF